This T cell receptor (beta chain) appears in the sequencing data of a study of blood T cell repertoires in COVID-19. Study background: PBMCs, B-cell-depleted T cells, or T cells provided the cDNA or gDNA that made up the material.

The table came from immunoSEQ multiplex PCR; TCRdb's copy has only in-frame clones and leaves some out. This repertoire shows some 330,000 clones, 80% to 95% found once; its top ten account for approximately 17%. CDR1 SGHVS and CDR2 FQNEAQ come from the germline V gene. V lost 5 bases to trimming and J lost 7 bases, with 11 bases between them. The CDR3 extends over 12 amino acids. This receptor was taken from a woman aged 30 to 39 who had recovered from COVID-19. The rearrangement links TRBV7-8 to TRBJ2-5; possibly TRBD1 for D (6 bases). Sequences were obtained from PBMCs or T cells enriched from blood (not recorded which). The CDR3 spells CASSTVQGTQYF. In DNA, the CDR3 is TGTGCCAGCAGCACCGTACAGGGGACCCAGTACTTC.